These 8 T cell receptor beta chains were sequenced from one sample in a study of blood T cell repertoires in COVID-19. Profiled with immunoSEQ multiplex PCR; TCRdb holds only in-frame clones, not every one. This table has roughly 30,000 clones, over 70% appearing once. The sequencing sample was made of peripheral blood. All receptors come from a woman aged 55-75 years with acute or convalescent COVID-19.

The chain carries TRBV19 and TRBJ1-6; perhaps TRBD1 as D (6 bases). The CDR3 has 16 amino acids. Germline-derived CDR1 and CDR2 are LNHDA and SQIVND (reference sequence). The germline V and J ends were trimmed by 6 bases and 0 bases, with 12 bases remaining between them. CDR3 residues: CASSPSDSSYNSPLHF. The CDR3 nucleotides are TGTGCCAGTAGCCCATCGGACAGCTCCTATAATTCACCCCTCCACTTT.

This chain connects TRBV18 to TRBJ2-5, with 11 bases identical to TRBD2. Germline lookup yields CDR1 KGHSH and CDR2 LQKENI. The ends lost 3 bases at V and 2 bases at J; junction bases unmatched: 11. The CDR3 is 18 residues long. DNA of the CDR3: TGTGCCAGCTCACCGTCAGTCGTAACTAGCGGGGGACAAGAGACCCAGTACTTC. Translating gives CASSPSVVTSGGQETQYF.

In DNA form, the CDR3 reads TGTGCCACCAGTGACCAGCGAGAGACCCAGTACTTC. Translating gives CATSDQRETQYF. The chain links TRBV24-1 to TRBJ2-5; D is uncertain. Trimming removed 4 bases at V and 4 bases at J, with 6 bases between. Germline CDR1 is KGHDR and CDR2 is SFDVKD. This CDR3 is built from 12 residues.

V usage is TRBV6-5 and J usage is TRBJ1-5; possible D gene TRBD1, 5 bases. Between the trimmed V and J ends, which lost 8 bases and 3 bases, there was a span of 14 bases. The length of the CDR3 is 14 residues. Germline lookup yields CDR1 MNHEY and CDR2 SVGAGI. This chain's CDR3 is CASALRGNNQPQHF. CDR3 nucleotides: TGTGCCAGCGCCCTACGGGGGAACAATCAGCCCCAGCATTTT.

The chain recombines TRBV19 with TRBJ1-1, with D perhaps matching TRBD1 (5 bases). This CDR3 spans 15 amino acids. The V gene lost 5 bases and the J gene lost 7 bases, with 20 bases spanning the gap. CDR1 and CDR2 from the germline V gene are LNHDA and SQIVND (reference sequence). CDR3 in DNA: TGTGCCAGTAGTCCAATAATTCGCCAGGGTTTTGAAGCTTTCTTT. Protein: CASSPIIRQGFEAFF.

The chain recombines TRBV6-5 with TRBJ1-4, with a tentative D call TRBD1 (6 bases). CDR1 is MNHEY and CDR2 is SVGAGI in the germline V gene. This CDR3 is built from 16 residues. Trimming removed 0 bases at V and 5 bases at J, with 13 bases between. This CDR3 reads CASSYSGRTANEKLFF. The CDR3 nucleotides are TGTGCCAGCAGTTACTCCGGAAGGACAGCAAATGAAAAACTGTTTTTT.

CDR3 in amino acids: CATSDIDRLDTQYF. The CDR3 DNA reads as TGTGCCACCAGTGATATCGACAGGCTAGATACGCAGTATTTT. This chain connects TRBV24-1 to TRBJ2-3; D possibly corresponds to TRBD1 (6 bases). Germline V lookup: CDR1 KGHDR, CDR2 SFDVKD. The CDR3 extends over 14 amino acids. The V and J ends lost 3 bases and 5 bases respectively, with 11 bases between them.

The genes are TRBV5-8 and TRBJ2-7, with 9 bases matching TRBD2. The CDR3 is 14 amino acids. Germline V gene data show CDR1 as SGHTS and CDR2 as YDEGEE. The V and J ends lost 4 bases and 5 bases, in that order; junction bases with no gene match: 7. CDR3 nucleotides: TGTGCCAGCAGCGCTCTAGCGGGGTACGACGAGCAGTACTTC. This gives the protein CASSALAGYDEQYF.